This T cell receptor beta chain originates from a study of T-cell memory formation after mild COVID-19. Germline V gene data show CDR1 as MNHEY and CDR2 as SVGAGI. The CDR3 consists of 16 residues. TCRdb reprocessed the 5' RACE reads via MiXCR and lists one record per CDR3 protein. This repertoire shows 450,000 to 650,000 distinct CDR3 sequences, approximately 19% found once; its top ten account for around 13%. Note on this clonotype: At one end, the junction sequence differs from germline, possibly due to a read error.

The specimen was PBMCs or a T cell subset sorted from them (not recorded which). V usage is TRBV6-5 and J usage is TRBJ2-1; TRBD1 aligns across 7 bases. This clonotype originated in an adult woman who had mild COVID-19 (a few samples of this study predate the infection). Cell type and time point are not known. The CDR3 nucleotides read TGTGCCAGCAGGATCCAGGGGGAGAGCTCCTACAATGATCAGTTCTTC. This translates into CASRIQGESSYNDQFF.